One and the same sample provided the 14 T cell receptor beta chains below, sequenced in a study of cytomegalovirus exposure and HLA in healthy donors. In the PCR, 60 Vbeta and 13 Jbeta primers were used. TCRdb's table, derived via immunoSEQ multiplex PCR, lists solely in-frame clones and lacks some. Of about 130,000 clones listed, around four fifths are singletons. The sequencing sample was made of PBMCs. Receptors were obtained from a man under 40 in good health and CMV-seropositive.

The V gene is TRBV10-1, the J gene TRBJ2-5, with D maybe TRBD1 (6 bases). The CDR3 has 19 amino acids. Trimming pared 0 bases from V and 0 bases from J, leaving 20 bases between. The V gene's germline CDR1 is WNHNN and CDR2 SYGVQD (reference sequence). This chain's CDR3 is CASSESMRGSPHYQETQYF. The CDR3 region has the DNA TGCGCCAGCAGTGAGTCCATGAGGGGGAGTCCCCATTACCAAGAGACCCAGTACTTC.

About this clone: Compared with germline, one end of the junction differs, possibly owing to a read error. V usage is TRBV7-9 and J usage is TRBJ2-7; D uncertain. Germline CDR1 and CDR2: SEHNR and FQNEAQ (reference sequence). CDR3 size: 11 residues. CDR3 sequence (DNA): TGTTCCAGCAGCTCCCGGGACGAGCAGTACTTC. This gives the protein CSSSSRDEQYF.

This clone was observed a handful of times. V gene TRBV6-6 combines with J gene TRBJ2-7; 10 nucleotides align to TRBD1. V lost 8 bases and J lost 3; bases outside the gene matches: 1. There are 12 residues in the CDR3. CDR1 is MNHNY, CDR2 SVGAGI, per germline (reference sequence). CDR3 loop: CASGQGVYEQYF. Here the CDR3 DNA reads TGTGCCAGCGGACAGGGGGTCTACGAGCAGTACTTC.

This clone showed up just a few times. The chain employs TRBV10-3 and TRBJ2-2, with 7 bases that match TRBD1. The CDR3 runs to 18 residues. The germline V gene encodes CDR1 ENHRY and CDR2 SYGVKD. Unmatched junction bases numbered 10, after V lost 3 bases and J lost 0 bases. DNA of the CDR3: TGTGCCATCAGTGATAGGCGGACAGGTGTGGCGAACACCGGGGAGCTGTTTTTT. Its translation is CAISDRRTGVANTGELFF.

The chain is built from TRBV2 and TRBJ1-4, with D possibly being TRBD1 (5 bases). There are 15 residues in the CDR3. Trimming took off 0 bases at V and 7 bases at J, with 12 bases between the two ends. In germline, CDR1 is SNHLY, CDR2 FYNNEI. The CDR3 spells CASSEARGRGEKLFF. The CDR3 coding sequence is TGTGCCAGCAGTGAAGCTCGGGGGAGGGGTGAAAAACTGTTTTTT.

V and J are TRBV27 and TRBJ2-3, with TRBD2 matching over 12 bases. Germline trimming cut 5 bases from V and 0 bases from J; bases unmatched to any gene: 0. CDR1 MNHEY and CDR2 SMNVEV come from the germline V gene (reference sequence). The CDR3 covers 15 residues. The CDR3 region has the DNA TGTGCCAGCAGTGGGACTAGCGGGAGCACAGATACGCAGTATTTT. As protein: CASSGTSGSTDTQYF.

The V and J genes are TRBV7-2 and TRBJ1-5; no reliable D call. V gave up 0 bases and J gave up 7 bases, with 7 bases separating them. The CDR3 is made up of 13 amino acids. CDR1 SGHTA and CDR2 FQGNSA come from the germline V gene. CDR3 sequence (DNA): TGTGCCAGCAGCTTAGCCAAAATCCAGCCCCAGCATTTT. Translation gives CASSLAKIQPQHF.

The chain employs TRBV18 and TRBJ2-3, with TRBD2 identical over 8 bases. Germline V gene lookup returns CDR1 KGHSH and CDR2 LQKENI. The trim removed 0 bases at V and 9 bases at J, leaving 11 bases unmatched. The CDR3 is made up of 16 amino acids. This CDR3 reads CASSPPAREGRGTQYF. CDR3 nucleotide sequence: TGTGCCAGCTCACCACCCGCCCGGGAGGGCCGGGGCACGCAGTATTTT.

The V and J genes are TRBV6-5 and TRBJ2-3; a possible D gene is TRBD1 (6 bases). Germline CDR1 MNHEY, CDR2 SVGAGI. The length of the CDR3 is 15 residues. V was cut by 7 bases and J by 3 bases, with 17 bases left in between. The CDR3 DNA reads as TGTGCCAGCAATTTGGTAGGCAGGGGTACAGATACGCAGTATTTT. It specifies CASNLVGRGTDTQYF.

V gene TRBV21-1 combines with J gene TRBJ2-7; TRBD2 is taken as the D call from the table, unchecked against the DNA. TRBV21-1 is marked as a pseudogene. This CDR3 has 14 amino acids. CDR3 DNA: TGTGCCAGCAGCAACCTCGACTCCCATCTCGAGCAGTACTTC. As protein: CASSNLDSHLEQYF.

V usage is TRBV21-1 and J usage is TRBJ2-5; the table calls TRBD1, which could not be checked here. TRBV21-1 is annotated as a pseudogene. This CDR3 has 14 amino acids. The CDR3 nucleotides are TGTGCCAGCAGCAAGGAGCCAGGGGAAGAGACCCAGTACTTC. Protein sequence: CASSKEPGEETQYF.

The chain is built from TRBV5-6 and TRBJ2-7; 13 bases map to TRBD2. V shed 1 base and J 2 bases; nucleotides not matched to a gene: 3. Per germline, CDR1 SGHDT and CDR2 YYEEEE. This CDR3 is 16 amino acids long. CDR3 coding DNA: TGTGCCAGCAGCTTGAGACTAGCGGGAGGCACCTACGAGCAGTACTTC. Protein: CASSLRLAGGTYEQYF.

In its sample, this clone was seen a few times. The V and J genes are TRBV5-8 and TRBJ2-7, with 10 bases identical to TRBD2. The V gene end was trimmed by 5 bases and the J gene end by 6 bases; junction bases not matched to a gene: 8. Germline CDR1 reads SGHTS; CDR2 reads YDEGEE. The CDR3 totals 14 residues. This CDR3 is CASRRSGGDSEQYF. CDR3 DNA: TGTGCCAGCAGGAGAAGCGGGGGGGACTCCGAGCAGTACTTC.

The V gene is TRBV13, the J gene TRBJ2-3; D may be TRBD2 (5 bases). V dropped 4 bases and J dropped 1 base, with 6 bases sitting between them. The CDR3 runs 13 residues. CDR1 is PRHDT, CDR2 FYEKMQ, per germline (reference sequence). Here the CDR3 DNA reads TGTGCCAGCAGCTGGCGGGGCACAGATACGCAGTATTTT. This encodes CASSWRGTDTQYF.